This T cell receptor (beta chain) was found in a study of T-cell reconstitution after alpha-beta-depleted transplantation in children. The junction had 9 bases not matched to a gene; V was cut back by 6 bases and J by 6 bases. CDR1 is SQVTM and CDR2 is ANQGSEA in the germline V gene. This CDR3 has 14 residues. This clonotype was seen at least ten times. The TCRbeta library incorporated unique molecular identifiers. TCRdb used MiXCR to reprocess the PCR reads, holding one entry per CDR3 protein. The repertoire holds around 380,000 distinct CDR3 sequences, with 9.5% to 13% as singletons. The chain employs TRBV29-1 and TRBJ1-4, with 8 nucleotides matching TRBD1. This receptor was taken from a human donor who donated a stem cell graft to a child with acute myeloid leukemia. The sample consisted of PBMCs from the stem cell graft donor, taken from the stem cell graft. As DNA, the CDR3 is TGCAGCGTGGCCACAGGGGGAAGTTATGAAAAACTGTTTTTT. Protein: CSVATGGSYEKLFF.